These T cell receptor beta chains were read from a single sample in a study of siplizumab effects on memory and regulatory T cells. Profiling relied on immunoSEQ multiplex PCR, and the TCRdb table lists in-frame clones only, not all of them. The sample includes about 120,000 clones, 93% of them seen just once. Sequencing was done on a sample of non-Treg CD4+ T cells sorted from blood. Receptor source: a human donor in good health. Both conserved end residues are trimmed from each CDR3. The D gene is left open where the match is weak.

V gene	D gene	J gene	CDR3 protein
TRBV6-1	-	TRBJ1-2	ASSEPIDTRNYGYT
TRBV11-2	-	TRBJ2-7	ASSPGIPSYEQY
TRBV30	TRBD2	TRBJ2-1	AWSVWRGGTYNEQF
TRBV30	-	TRBJ1-1	AWLPTANTEAF
TRBV9	-	TRBJ2-7	ASSVGGQGPIYEQY
TRBV5-1	TRBD1	TRBJ2-7	ASATGTGYEQY
TRBV6-6	TRBD1	TRBJ1-3	ASSGGQVSGNTIY
TRBV18	-	TRBJ1-2	ASSPSGFIGYT
TRBV7-2	-	TRBJ1-3	ASSYGGGVYSSGNTIY
TRBV5-4	-	TRBJ2-1	ASSTGLNEQF
TRBV18	-	TRBJ1-1	ASFPTGGLTEAF
TRBV29-1	TRBD2	TRBJ2-4	SVRPTGGAKNIQY
TRBV28	-	TRBJ1-6	ASSLSESYNSPLH
TRBV7-2	-	TRBJ1-3	ASQGFSGNTIY
TRBV25-1	-	TRBJ2-1	ASRGYNEQF
TRBV28	TRBD1	TRBJ1-3	ASSLGQGTGNTIY
TRBV5-1	-	TRBJ1-1	ASQGEGGTEAF
TRBV2	-	TRBJ2-2	ASSEERGPGELF
TRBV7-2	-	TRBJ2-7	ASSRPGEREQY
TRBV4-1	-	TRBJ1-1	ASSHQGEAF
TRBV6-1	-	TRBJ2-1	ASRKLGNEQF
TRBV6-1	TRBD1	TRBJ1-5	ASSERQGVYQPQH
TRBV30	TRBD1	TRBJ1-4	AWSEGTGVF
TRBV6-7	-	TRBJ2-6	ATVEASGANVLT
TRBV10-3	-	TRBJ2-5	AISESDETQY
TRBV11-2	-	TRBJ2-7	ASRPMDRPYEQY
TRBV7-9	TRBD1	TRBJ1-5	ASSTTGDQPQH
TRBV28	-	TRBJ2-7	ASRMDTGQPYEQY
TRBV7-2	TRBD2	TRBJ2-7	ASSLVTSGDYEQY
TRBV6-5	-	TRBJ1-5	ASSSRDGYNQPQH
TRBV10-1	-	TRBJ2-7	ANSPRVDVISSGVGRRANDEQY
TRBV20-1	-	TRBJ1-1	SARNNYEAF
TRBV6-1	-	TRBJ2-6	ASIQALGANVLT
TRBV18	-	TRBJ2-3	ASSISGLRTDTQY
TRBV6-1	-	TRBJ1-2	ASSESGDGYT
TRBV15	-	TRBJ1-2	ATSRASGARYGYT
TRBV25-1	TRBD1	TRBJ1-2	ASSDQPGTGSSNYGYT
TRBV18	TRBD1	TRBJ1-4	ASSPTRDSNEKLF
TRBV30	TRBD1	TRBJ1-6	AWSDRQTGFNSPLH
TRBV18	-	TRBJ1-4	ASSGGATNEKLF
TRBV25-1	-	TRBJ2-3	ASSDTARRRTDTQY
TRBV7-9	-	TRBJ1-4	ASSPERATNEKLF
TRBV4-2	-	TRBJ2-7	ASSQDAWAGEQY
TRBV7-3	-	TRBJ2-1	ASSFHGTSSYNEQF
TRBV6-6	TRBD1	TRBJ1-2	ASNPLGWDRGGGYT